This TCR beta chain came from a study of blood T cell repertoires in COVID-19. Profiled with immunoSEQ multiplex PCR; TCRdb holds only in-frame clones, not every one. The data hold roughly 150,000 clones, with less than 80% observed a single time. This CDR3 contains 13 residues. CDR1 and CDR2 (germline): MNHEY, SMNVEV (reference sequence). Trimming took 3 bases from V and 8 from J; bases not matched to a gene: 4. The sequencing sample was made of PBMCs or T cells enriched from blood (not recorded which). The chain employs TRBV27 and TRBJ2-4; TRBD1 agrees at 7 bases. The receptor's source is a woman between 65 and 79 years old in a cohort exposed to, infected with or recovered from COVID-19 (not recorded which). Written as DNA, the CDR3 is TGTGCCAGCAGTTTTAACAGGGGAGACATTCAGTACTTC. Translation: CASSFNRGDIQYF.